Sequencing of this TCR beta chain was carried out in a study of T cell repertoires in cytomegalovirus infection. Study context: Recently identified HLA-C-restricted CMV epitopes were among the peptides used. Through public TCR beta signatures, both CMV infection and matching HLA type were indicated.

Trimming cost V 1 base and J 9 bases, with 16 bases left between them. This CDR3 contains 16 residues. Germline CDR1 SGHVS, CDR2 FNYEAQ. On this clonotype: Its antigen is currently unknown.

TCRdb redid the calling of the reads with MiXCR, one entry per CDR3 protein. The sample lists some 940,000 distinct CDR3 sequences, around 29% occurring once. Overall study findings and caveats: Ex vivo, HLA-C-restricted CMV-specific TCR beta clonotypes prevailed over the rest of the response. There were carriers of CMV plus the relevant HLA, and cumulative public TCR beta family frequency identified them.

Sequenced here: cultured CD8+ T cells from PBMCs, sampled from culture after CMV antigen stimulation. This chain joins TRBV7-6 and TRBJ1-6, with D tentatively TRBD1 (5 bases). This receptor was obtained from a human donor in good health (CMV status not recorded). Some clones in this sample may be carry-over from other donors' samples. CDR3 protein: CASSLGSSGVGSPLHF. CDR3 bases: TGTGCCAGCAGCTTAGGATCTTCGGGGGTTGGTTCACCCCTCCACTTT.